The clone carrying this TCR beta chain was seen only a few times. This sample was included in a study of T-cell reconstitution after alpha-beta-depleted transplantation in children. The length of the CDR3 is 14 residues. The germline CDR1 and CDR2 sequences are LNHDA and SQIVND (reference sequence). V lost 5 bases and J lost 4; bases outside the gene matches: 7. During its preparation, the TCRbeta library received unique molecular identifiers. MiXCR, run by TCRdb on the PCR reads, gives a single entry per CDR3 protein. This sample has more than 85,000 distinct CDR3 sequences, with 10% to 13% found just once.

The sequences come from PBMCs from the stem cell graft donor, collected from the stem cell graft. The chain combines TRBV19 with TRBJ1-2, with 7 bases that match TRBD1. This receptor was taken from a human donor who donated a stem cell graft to a child with acute lymphoblastic leukemia. The CDR3 here is CASSSRGPPYGYTF. In DNA form, the CDR3 reads TGTGCCAGTAGTTCGAGGGGGCCACCCTATGGCTACACCTTC.